A selection of T cell receptor beta chains follows, all from one sample in a study of cytomegalovirus exposure and HLA in healthy donors. Some clones are missing from TCRdb's copy, which holds only in-frame ones; the method was immunoSEQ multiplex PCR. The sample has approximately 150,000 clones; around 85% are singletons. Sequencing used PBMCs. These receptors all stem from a woman aged 25-40 years in good health and CMV-seronegative. CDR3s include the opening cysteine and the closing phenylalanine or tryptophan. A D gene is named only where the DNA matches it firmly. Clone size is not always given. Where it is, it says once, few, many or a class for expanded clones.

clone_size d_call j_call v_call cdr3_aa cdr3_nt
. . TRBJ1-5 TRBV6-1 CASSATGGNQPQHF TGTGCCAGCAGTGCGACCGGGGGCAATCAGCCCCAGCATTTT
. . TRBJ1-1 TRBV6-5 CASSSAFWGATEAFF TGTGCCAGCAGCTCTGCCTTTTGGGGCGCGACTGAAGCTTTCTTT
. . TRBJ1-2 TRBV5-4 CASSLGGEGGYTF TGTGCCAGCAGCCTCGGTGGGGAGGGTGGCTACACCTTC
. . TRBJ1-4 TRBV6-1 CASTLAGRNEKLFF TGTGCCAGCACTCTTGCTGGCCGAAATGAAAAACTGTTTTTT
once TRBD1 TRBJ1-1 TRBV19 CASSITGALGAEAFF TGTGCCAGTAGTATAACAGGGGCCCTGGGAGCTGAAGCTTTCTTT
. TRBD1 TRBJ2-7 TRBV29-1 CSALGQGIHEQYF TGCAGCGCCCTGGGACAGGGGATCCACGAGCAGTACTTC
. TRBD2 TRBJ2-2 TRBV7-2 CASSLDPSGAQNTGELFF TGTGCCAGCAGCTTAGATCCTAGCGGCGCCCAGAACACCGGGGAGCTGTTTTTT
. . TRBJ1-6 TRBV4-1 CASSVGPRGEPLHF TGCGCCAGCAGCGTAGGGCCACGGGGAGAACCCCTCCACTTT
. TRBD2 TRBJ2-7 TRBV13 CASSPQLADGEQYF TGTGCCAGCAGCCCCCAACTAGCGGACGGCGAGCAGTACTTC
. TRBD1 TRBJ1-4 TRBV5-4 CASSRTGQEAEKLFF TGTGCCAGCAGCCGAACGGGACAGGAGGCCGAAAAACTGTTTTTT
once TRBD1 TRBJ2-4 TRBV19 CASRGDRAKNIQYF TGTGCCAGTAGGGGGGACAGAGCCAAAAACATTCAGTACTTC
. TRBD1 TRBJ2-1 TRBV28 CASSRQRRTGSHNEQFF TGTGCCAGCAGTCGACAGAGACGGACAGGTTCCCACAATGAGCAGTTCTTC
. . TRBJ1-4 TRBV19 CASRDGQISTNEKLFF TGTGCCAGTAGGGACGGACAGATCTCAACTAATGAAAAACTGTTTTTT
. . TRBJ1-3 TRBV7-2 CASSLLMAGSGNTIYF TGTGCCAGCAGCTTACTCATGGCGGGTTCTGGAAACACCATATATTTT
few . TRBJ1-1 TRBV6-5 CASSPGRVAFF TGTGCCAGCAGCCCCGGTCGGGTAGCTTTCTTT
. . TRBJ2-1 TRBV6-5 CASCPEGYNEQFF TGTGCCAGTTGCCCGGAGGGATACAATGAGCAGTTCTTC
. TRBD2 TRBJ2-3 TRBV5-1 CASSETSGGDNTQYF TGCGCCAGCAGCGAGACTAGCGGGGGGGATAATACGCAGTATTTT
once . TRBJ1-4 TRBV27 CASSQYRAGEKLFF TGTGCCAGCAGTCAATACAGGGCAGGCGAAAAACTGTTTTTT
. . TRBJ2-7 TRBV19 CASRLRGSGEQYF TGTGCCAGTAGACTGAGGGGGTCGGGTGAGCAGTACTTC
. . TRBJ2-2 TRBV6-6 CASSLTSTGELFF TGTGCCAGCAGTCTCACCAGCACCGGGGAGCTGTTTTTT
. TRBD2 TRBJ2-1 TRBV5-1 CASSYGLDRILNEQFF TGCGCCAGCAGCTACGGACTAGATCGAATTCTCAATGAGCAGTTCTTC
. TRBD1 TRBJ1-2 TRBV27 CASSLGTGHYGYTF TGTGCCAGCAGTTTGGGGACAGGCCACTATGGCTACACCTTC
. TRBD1 TRBJ2-2 TRBV30 CAWIIRQGLNTGELFF TGTGCCTGGATCATAAGACAGGGGTTGAACACCGGGGAGCTGTTTTTT
. . TRBJ2-3 TRBV18 CASSPPGRVSADTQYF TGTGCCAGCTCACCACCCGGCAGGGTATCCGCAGATACGCAGTATTTT
. . TRBJ2-3 TRBV5-1 CASSSGLSTDTQYF TGCGCCAGCAGCTCTGGACTAAGCACAGATACGCAGTATTTT
. TRBD1 TRBJ2-7 TRBV4-3 CASSQGAGRGPYDEQYF TGCGCCAGCAGCCAAGGGGCGGGCAGGGGGCCTTATGACGAGCAGTACTTC
. TRBD1 TRBJ2-5 TRBV9 CASSRPPGGSETQYF TGTGCCAGTAGCCGCCCTCCAGGGGGATCAGAGACCCAGTACTTC
. TRBD1 TRBJ2-5 TRBV5-6 CASSLTGVETQYF TGTGCCAGCAGCCTGACAGGGGTTGAGACCCAGTACTTC
. . TRBJ1-5 TRBV9 CASSVGGGDNQPQHF TGTGCCAGCAGCGTAGGTGGCGGCGACAATCAGCCCCAGCATTTT
. TRBD1 TRBJ1-2 TRBV7-2 CASSPPDRPGYTF TGTGCCAGCAGCCCCCCGGACAGGCCAGGGTACACCTTC
. . TRBJ1-5 TRBV18 CASSKGGGGNQPQHF TGTGCCAGCTCAAAGGGGGGGGGCGGCAATCAGCCCCAGCATTTT
. . TRBJ1-4 TRBV9 CASSYRVSANEKLFF TGTGCCAGCAGCTACAGGGTATCCGCTAATGAAAAACTGTTTTTT